These 4 T cell receptor beta chains share one sample of origin, sequenced in a study of blood T cell repertoires in COVID-19. Measured with immunoSEQ multiplex PCR; TCRdb has only the in-frame clones, and not every one. Of under 300,000 clones in the sample, about 83% were seen once. The sequenced sample was peripheral blood. The receptors here all came from a human donor in a cohort sampled during active COVID-19.

V is TRBV27 and J is TRBJ1-2, with 10 bases fitting TRBD1. The V segment lost 4 bases and the J segment 3 bases; nucleotides outside the gene matches: 8. Germline V lookup: CDR1 MNHEY, CDR2 SMNVEV (reference sequence). This CDR3 is built from 16 residues. CDR3 residues: CASSSPDRGRDYGYTF. CDR3 DNA: TGTGCCAGCAGTTCCCCAGACAGGGGGCGCGACTATGGCTACACCTTC.

This clone was seen a handful of times. V is TRBV28 and J is TRBJ1-2, with D perhaps TRBD1 (5 bases). The CDR3 extends over 14 amino acids. Germline V CDR1 and CDR2: MDHEN, SYDVKM. Trimming removed 2 bases from V and 2 bases from J, with 9 bases in between. CDR3: CASSLVQANYGYTF. The CDR3 region has the DNA TGTGCCAGCAGTTTAGTACAGGCAAACTATGGCTACACCTTC.

This chain links TRBV3-1 (or the pseudogene TRBV3-2) with TRBJ1-5; TRBD1 matches 8 bases. The J segment lost 2 bases and the V segment lost 7 bases, leaving 7 bases of the junction unmatched. Germline values: CDR1 LGHDT, CDR2 YNNKEL (reference sequence). The CDR3 consists of 15 residues. This CDR3 reads CASTLGTGGNQPQHF. The CDR3 DNA is TGTGCCAGCACACTAGGGACAGGCGGCAATCAGCCCCAGCATTTT.

The chain is built from TRBV11-3 and TRBJ2-1; 9 bases align to TRBD2. Germline CDR1 and CDR2: SGHNT and YENEEA. This CDR3 has 15 residues. The J segment lost 10 bases and the V segment lost 7 bases, leaving 14 bases of the junction unmatched. CDR3 nucleotides: TGTGCCAGCACACCTCATCCGGGACTAGCTGGCGAGCAGTTCTTC. Residues: CASTPHPGLAGEQFF.